The 3 T cell receptor beta chains below all came from one sample that was sequenced in a study of blood T cells in healthy people across ages. Combining a sample-barcoded 5' primer with a J-beta primer mix, a second PCR ran for roughly 6 to 11 cycles. One entry per CDR3 protein, called by TCRdb with MiXCR from the 5' RACE reads. Of under 800,000 distinct CDR3 sequences listed, 21% are singletons. The sequenced material came from blood. These receptors were collected from a man between 65 and 80 years old in good health.

This rearrangement joins TRBV30 to TRBJ1-4; D gene unclear. CDR3 length: 14 amino acids. From germline, CDR1 is GTSNPN and CDR2 SVGIG (reference sequence). The V end was cut by 5 bases, the J end by 5 bases, with 15 bases between. This CDR3 is CAWGEISRNEKLFF. As DNA, the CDR3 is TGTGCCTGGGGGGAAATCTCTCGGAATGAAAAACTGTTTTTT.

The chain joins TRBV21-1 to TRBJ2-7. TRBV21-1 is designated a pseudogene. The length of the CDR3 is 16 residues. The CDR3 sequence is CASSKSQAGQPYEQYF. CDR3 DNA: TGTGCCAGCAGCAAATCGCAGGCAGGCCAACCCTACGAGCAGTACTTC.

V gene TRBV9 combines with J gene TRBJ2-5; either TRBD1 or TRBD2 may supply D (7 bases each). Looked up from germline, CDR1 is SGDLS and CDR2 is YYNGEE. V was cut by 4 bases and J by 5 bases, with 18 bases left in between. The CDR3 contains 15 residues. In DNA, the CDR3 is TGTGCCAGCAGCCCAATAGGGGGAGGGGGCGAGACCCAGTACTTC. Its translation: CASSPIGGGGETQYF.